Listed here are 30 T cell receptor beta chains from one sample, sequenced in a study of control samples from healthy donors and cancer patients. The assay was immunoSEQ multiplex PCR, and TCRdb's table has in-frame clones only and misses some. This sample carries 85,000 to 90,000 clones, about 83% of them seen once, and the ten largest clones take around 2.1%. The sample was blood. All receptors come from a woman aged 40 to 50 in good health.

This CDR3 is CASSPVGLGETQYF. The CDR3 nucleotides read TGTGCCAGCAGCCCAGTTGGGTTAGGAGAGACCCAGTACTTC. The chain carries TRBV7-8 and TRBJ2-5; D not certain. The CDR3 has 14 amino acids. V lost 5 bases and J lost 4, with 14 bases in between. CDR1 and CDR2 (germline): SGHVS, FQNEAQ.

The rearrangement links TRBV3-1 (or the pseudogene TRBV3-2) to TRBJ2-5; 9 nucleotides align to TRBD2. The junction had 16 bases not matched to a gene; V was cut back by 5 bases and J by 3 bases. CDR3 length equals 18 residues. Germline-derived CDR1 and CDR2 are LGHDT and YNNKEL (reference sequence). The DNA for the CDR3 is TGTGCCAGCAGCTTGCGAATGTTCGGCGGGGGGGCCAAAGAGACCCAGTACTTC. Translating it yields CASSLRMFGGGAKETQYF.

V is TRBV30 and J is TRBJ1-1; TRBD1 aligns across 7 bases. CDR3 length: 14 amino acids. Per germline, CDR1 GTSNPN and CDR2 SVGIG (reference sequence). V was pared by 5 bases and J by 2 bases, with 8 bases of the junction left unmatched. Written as DNA, the CDR3 is TGTGCCTGGGGTCCTGACAGGGAAAACACTGAAGCTTTCTTT. It is translated as CAWGPDRENTEAFF.

This clone was detected a few times. This chain joins TRBV6-5 and TRBJ1-5; unclear D gene. V lost 6 bases, J lost 4 bases, and 10 bases lay in between. From germline, CDR1 is MNHEY and CDR2 SVGAGI. The CDR3 has 13 amino acids. The CDR3 nucleotides read TGTGCCAGCAGACTGGACCGGAATCAGCCCCAGCATTTT. Encoded protein: CASRLDRNQPQHF.

CDR3 coding DNA: TGTGCCAGCAGCTTAAATCCGCCGGGTGGGACTGGAAACACCATATATTTT. Translating gives CASSLNPPGGTGNTIYF. V gene TRBV11-3 combines with J gene TRBJ1-3; D is unresolved. V was clipped by 2 bases and J by 2 bases, with 16 bases between them. This CDR3 spans 17 amino acids. The germline V gene encodes CDR1 SGHNT and CDR2 YENEEA.

This chain links TRBV29-1 with TRBJ1-1; D may be TRBD1 (6 bases). Germline CDR1 reads SQVTM; CDR2 reads ANQGSEA. The CDR3 loop spans 14 amino acids. V lost 7 bases and J lost 4, with 19 bases in between. DNA for the CDR3: TGCAGCGGGGGGCCGGGGCCGGGTGGCACTGAAGCTTTCTTT. Translation: CSGGPGPGGTEAFF.

V gene TRBV6-5 combines with J gene TRBJ1-2; weak D call: TRBD1 (5 bases). Trimming stripped 6 bases from V and 6 bases from J, with 8 bases between. Germline values: CDR1 MNHEY, CDR2 SVGAGI. There are 11 residues in the CDR3. The DNA of the CDR3 is TGTGCCAGCAGGGGGCGGGATGGCTACACCTTC. This translates into CASRGRDGYTF.

The chain recombines TRBV3-1 (or the pseudogene TRBV3-2) with TRBJ1-2; D not resolved. The CDR3 extends over 13 amino acids. The V gene's germline CDR1 is LGHDT and CDR2 YNNKEL (reference sequence). Trimming cost V 2 bases and J 6 bases, with 10 bases left between them. CDR3 amino acids: CASSQRGADGYTF. CDR3 sequence (DNA): TGTGCCAGCAGCCAAAGAGGCGCCGATGGCTACACCTTC.

This chain joins TRBV7-7 and TRBJ2-3; D is possibly TRBD1 or TRBD2 (5 bases each). The CDR3 contains 14 residues. V lost 0 bases and J lost 1, with 5 bases in between. Germline assignment: CDR1 SSHAT and CDR2 FNYEAQ (reference sequence). Written as DNA, the CDR3 is TGTGCCAGCAGCTTAGCGGGACGCACAGATACGCAGTATTTT. Protein: CASSLAGRTDTQYF.

The chain uses TRBV10-2 and TRBJ1-2; D possibly corresponds to TRBD1 (6 bases). V lost 4 bases, J lost 3 bases, and 12 bases lay in between. This CDR3 is 14 amino acids long. Looked up from germline, CDR1 is WSHSY and CDR2 is SAAADI. In DNA, the CDR3 is TGCGCCAGCAGTGTTGGGGGCAGGTACTATGGCTACACCTTC. Protein sequence: CASSVGGRYYGYTF.

The chain joins TRBV6-6 to TRBJ1-6; TRBD1 aligns across 9 bases. This CDR3 has 16 residues. V lost 2 bases, J lost 9 bases, and 8 bases stayed unmatched. Germline V gene sequence: CDR1 MNHNY, CDR2 SVGAGI (reference sequence). The CDR3, as DNA: TGTGCCAGCAGTTACCGACAGGGACAGGGCGGTTCACCCCTCCACTTT. It yields the protein CASSYRQGQGGSPLHF.

This sequence joins TRBV4-3 and TRBJ1-1; no firm D call. The CDR3 has 11 residues. Trimming cost V 1 base and J 6 bases, with 3 bases left between them. Germline CDR1 LGHNA, CDR2 YSLEER. CDR3 bases: TGCGCCAGCAGCCAAGGGGCTGAAGCTTTCTTT. Translating gives CASSQGAEAFF.

The chain couples TRBV20-1 to TRBJ1-1; possibly TRBD1 for D (5 bases). This CDR3 contains 11 residues. CDR1 DFQATT and CDR2 SNEGSKA come from the germline V gene (reference sequence). Trimming took off 7 bases at V and 4 bases at J, with 10 bases between the two ends. CDR3 loop: CSGGQGTEAFF. CDR3 DNA sequence: TGCAGTGGCGGGCAGGGCACTGAAGCTTTCTTT.

V usage is TRBV27 and J usage is TRBJ1-1; 9 positions match TRBD1. The junction had 2 bases not matched to a gene; V was cut back by 6 bases and J by 3 bases. The CDR3 is 13 amino acids. CDR1 is MNHEY, CDR2 SMNVEV, per germline (reference sequence). CDR3 sequence reads: CASRWDRDTEAFF. The CDR3 region has the DNA TGTGCCAGCAGATGGGACAGGGACACTGAAGCTTTCTTT.

This rearrangement joins TRBV7-2 to TRBJ2-1; no firm D call. This CDR3 comprises 12 residues. The germline gives CDR1 SGHTA, CDR2 FQGNSA. Trimming left V 1 base short and J 10 bases short, with 8 bases between. The CDR3 DNA reads as TGTGCCAGCAGCTTAGGCCCCTCCGAGCAGTTCTTC. As protein: CASSLGPSEQFF.

V gene TRBV4-3 combines with J gene TRBJ2-6; TRBD2 aligns across 7 bases. The CDR3 is 15 residues long. Germline V gives CDR1 LGHNA, CDR2 YSLEER. V shed 6 bases and J 5 bases; nucleotides not matched to a gene: 7. The CDR3 protein is CASSLTSVRANVLTF. In DNA, the CDR3 is TGCGCCAGCAGTCTAACTAGCGTCAGGGCCAACGTCCTGACTTTC.

This sequence joins TRBV19 and TRBJ1-1; 7 nucleotides line up with TRBD1. CDR1 is LNHDA and CDR2 is SQIVND in the germline V gene (reference sequence). This CDR3 spans 14 amino acids. The V gene end was trimmed by 9 bases and the J gene end by 1 base; junction bases not matched to a gene: 8. DNA for the CDR3: TGTGCCAGCAGCAGGGGGTCCCCGAACACTGAAGCTTTCTTT. It codes for CASSRGSPNTEAFF.

The V call is TRBV20-1, the J call TRBJ1-2, with a tentative D call TRBD1 (6 bases). Germline V gives CDR1 DFQATT, CDR2 SNEGSKA (reference sequence). CDR3 size: 13 residues. V was shortened by 3 bases and J by 2 bases, with 10 bases between the two germline ends. CDR3 sequence (DNA): TGCAGTGCTAGTGACAGGTTAAACTATGGCTACACCTTC. Its protein product is CSASDRLNYGYTF.

This chain joins TRBV3-1 (or the pseudogene TRBV3-2) and TRBJ1-2; TRBD1 matches at 7 bases. This CDR3 contains 16 residues. The V gene's germline CDR1 is LGHDT and CDR2 YNNKEL (reference sequence). The J segment lost 0 bases and the V segment lost 4 bases, leaving 8 bases of the junction unmatched. CDR3 in amino acids: CASSPGTVGANYGYTF. The CDR3 region has the DNA TGTGCCAGCAGCCCAGGGACAGTGGGAGCTAACTATGGCTACACCTTC.

This clone was detected a few times. V gene TRBV9 combines with J gene TRBJ2-3; TRBD2 is a possible D gene (6 bases). The germline V gene encodes CDR1 SGDLS and CDR2 YYNGEE. The CDR3 runs 16 residues. V lost 2 bases and J lost 4, with 17 bases in between. The CDR3 bases are TGTGCCAGCAGCGTCGGGACTTTTCGAGGCCCAGATACGCAGTATTTT. Protein sequence: CASSVGTFRGPDTQYF.

The rearrangement links TRBV30 to TRBJ1-1; no definite D call. V was trimmed by 2 bases and J by 5 bases, leaving 6 bases between them. CDR3 length equals 11 residues. Germline-derived CDR1 and CDR2 are GTSNPN and SVGIG (reference sequence). Here the CDR3 DNA reads TGTGCCTGGAGTCGGATGACTGAAGCTTTCTTT. Translating gives CAWSRMTEAFF.

This chain links TRBV10-1 with TRBJ2-5, with D maybe TRBD1 (6 bases). Germline V lookup: CDR1 WNHNN, CDR2 SYGVQD (reference sequence). Trimming cost V 6 bases and J 5 bases, with 19 bases left between them. This CDR3 spans 15 amino acids. This chain's CDR3 is CASSQGQMSPETQYF. The CDR3 nucleotides are TGCGCCAGCAGCCAAGGACAGATGAGTCCGGAGACCCAGTACTTC.

J is TRBJ1-2 and V is TRBV19; D unclear. The CDR3 has 14 residues. V was clipped by 5 bases and J by 6 bases, with 16 bases between them. Germline lookup yields CDR1 LNHDA and CDR2 SQIVND (reference sequence). CDR3: CASSSGRGSDGYTF. The CDR3 nucleotides are TGTGCCAGTAGTTCCGGACGGGGAAGCGATGGCTACACCTTC.

This clone was counted only a few times. The V call is TRBV11-2, the J call TRBJ1-5, with 7 positions matching TRBD1. Unmatched junction bases numbered 7, after V lost 0 bases and J lost 5 bases. CDR1 is SGHAT, CDR2 FQNNGV, per germline. The CDR3 is 16 amino acids. CDR3 in DNA: TGTGCCAGCAGCTTAGATCAGGGCAGGGGGGATCAGCCCCAGCATTTT. It encodes CASSLDQGRGDQPQHF. Full variable domain (remainder filled in from reference TRBV11-2 and TRBJ1-5): EAGVAQSPRYKIIEKRQSVAFWCNPISGHATLYWYQQILGQGPKLLIQFQNNGVVDDSQLPKDRFSAERLKGVDSTLKIQPAKLEDSAVYLCASSLDQGRGDQPQHFGDGTRLSIL.

The gene calls are TRBV21-1 and TRBJ2-1; the table assigns TRBD1, which was not confirmed against the DNA. TRBV21-1 corresponds to a pseudogene. The CDR3 has 18 residues. CDR3 in amino acids: CASSKGLPGQGSYNEQFF. As DNA, the CDR3 is TGTGCCAGCAGCAAAGGACTTCCGGGACAGGGCTCCTACAATGAGCAGTTCTTC.

The chain joins TRBV2 to TRBJ2-1; 10 bases agree with TRBD2. With 1 base clipped from V and 2 bases from J, the junction kept 26 bases outside the gene matches. The CDR3 length is 24 residues. CDR1 and CDR2 (germline): SNHLY, FYNNEI. As DNA, the CDR3 is TGTGCCAGCAGTGAAGTCGAGGGACTATCCCAGCGGGGGGGCAGGTTTATCACCTACAATGAGCAGTTCTTC. It encodes CASSEVEGLSQRGGRFITYNEQFF.

This chain uses TRBV18 with TRBJ1-2; D gene unclear. Looked up from germline, CDR1 is KGHSH and CDR2 is LQKENI. This CDR3 is 14 amino acids long. V lost 1 base and J lost 5, with 11 bases in between. CDR3 region: CASSPRDPYYGYTF. CDR3 in DNA: TGTGCCAGCTCACCACGAGATCCGTATTATGGCTACACCTTC.

Comments on this clone: This CDR3 is also generated by other DNA sequences in the sample. V is TRBV12-3 or TRBV12-4 and J is TRBJ1-4; no reliable D call. The V gene lost 8 bases and the J gene lost 8 bases, with 9 bases spanning the gap. The CDR3 covers 11 residues. The CDR3 loop reads CASSLGEKLFF. The CDR3 coding sequence is TGTGCCAGCTCCCTTGGGGAAAAACTGTTTTTT.

The chain uses TRBV19 and TRBJ2-7; TRBD1 might be the D (5 bases). The V gene's germline CDR1 is LNHDA and CDR2 SQIVND (reference sequence). The CDR3 totals 13 residues. The V end was cut by 3 bases, the J end by 6 bases, with 12 bases between. The CDR3 loop is CASSILQGSEQYF. DNA of the CDR3: TGTGCCAGTAGTATTTTGCAGGGTTCCGAGCAGTACTTC.

The chain employs TRBV19 and TRBJ1-2; D ambiguous. The germline V and J ends were trimmed by 3 bases and 7 bases, with 9 bases remaining between them. CDR1 LNHDA and CDR2 SQIVND come from the germline V gene (reference sequence). The CDR3 sequence is 12 residues long. This CDR3 reads CASSISRGGYTF. In DNA, the CDR3 is TGTGCCAGTAGTATTTCCCGCGGTGGCTACACCTTC.